The clone carrying this TCR beta chain was counted a few times. This entry belongs to a study of beta chain features in type 1 diabetes. Sequencing targeted expressed TCRB transcripts, as all isolated RNA had been reverse transcribed. It was found that naive, central memory and regulatory T cell samples averaged about 3.4 million reads. TCRdb's copy holds only in-frame clones and misses some; the assay was immunoSEQ multiplex PCR. The sample holds about 260,000 clones, approximately 70% seen once. Germline V gives CDR1 SGHTA, CDR2 FQGNSA. The CDR3 runs 10 residues. The V end lost 8 bases, the J end lost 5 bases, and 6 bases lay between the germline ends.

Material: naive CD4+ T cells from blood. This sequence joins TRBV7-2 and TRBJ2-5; no reliable D call. This sequence was found in a man under 40 in good health. The CDR3 here is CASGQETQYF. The CDR3 nucleotides are TGTGCCAGCGGCCAGGAGACCCAGTACTTC. Together with reference TRBV7-2 and TRBJ2-5, the CDR3 gives the full variable domain: GAGVSQSPSNKVTEKGKDVELRCDPISGHTALYWYRQSLGQGLEFLIYFQGNSAPDKSGLPSDRFSAERTGGSVSTLTIQRTQQEDSAVYLCASGQETQYFGPGTRLLVL.